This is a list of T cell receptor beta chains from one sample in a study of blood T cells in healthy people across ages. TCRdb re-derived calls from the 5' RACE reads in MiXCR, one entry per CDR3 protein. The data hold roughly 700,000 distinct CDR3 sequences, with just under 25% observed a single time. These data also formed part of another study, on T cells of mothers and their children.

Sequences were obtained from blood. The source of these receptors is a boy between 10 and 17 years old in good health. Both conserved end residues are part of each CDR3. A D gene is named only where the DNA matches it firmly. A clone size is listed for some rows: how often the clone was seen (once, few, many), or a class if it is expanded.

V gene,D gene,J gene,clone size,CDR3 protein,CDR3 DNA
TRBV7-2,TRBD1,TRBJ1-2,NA,CASSLGDRGQTGYTF,TGTGCCAGCAGCTTAGGGGACAGGGGGCAAACTGGCTACACCTTC
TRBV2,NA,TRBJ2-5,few,CASRGGIQETQYF,TGTGCCAGCAGAGGTGGGATCCAAGAGACCCAGTACTTC
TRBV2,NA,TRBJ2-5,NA,CASRGASQETQYF,TGTGCCAGCCGGGGGGCCTCCCAAGAGACCCAGTACTTC
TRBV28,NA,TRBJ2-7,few,CASSLSGILYYEQYF,TGTGCCAGCAGTTTATCAGGGATACTCTACTACGAGCAGTACTTC
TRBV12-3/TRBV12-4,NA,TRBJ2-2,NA,CASNSRVNTGELFF,TGTGCCAGCAACTCCCGGGTAAACACCGGGGAGCTGTTTTTT
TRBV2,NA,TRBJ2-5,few,CASHNSRGETQYF,TGTGCCAGTCATAACTCCAGGGGAGAGACCCAGTACTTC
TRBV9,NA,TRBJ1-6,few,CASSGLSGAPLHF,TGTGCCAGCAGCGGACTCTCAGGGGCACCCCTCCACTTT
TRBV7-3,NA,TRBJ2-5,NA,CASSLGLSRGGGETQYF,TGTGCCAGCAGCTTAGGGCTTTCAAGAGGAGGGGGGGAGACCCAGTACTTC
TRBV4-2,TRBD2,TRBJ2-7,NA,CASSQDRTSGRYEQYF,TGTGCCAGCAGCCAAGATCGCACTAGCGGGAGATACGAGCAGTACTTC
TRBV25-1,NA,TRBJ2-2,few,CASSESGYGELFF,TGTGCCAGCAGCGAATCGGGGTACGGGGAGCTGTTTTTT
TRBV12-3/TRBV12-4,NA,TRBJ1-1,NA,CASLREVTEAFF,TGTGCCAGCCTTCGGGAGGTGACTGAAGCTTTCTTT
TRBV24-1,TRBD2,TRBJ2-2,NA,CATRPGLAEYTGELFF,TGTGCCACCAGGCCAGGACTAGCGGAGTACACTGGGGAGCTGTTTTTT
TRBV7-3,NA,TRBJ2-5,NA,CASSSIGEGTQYF,TGTGCCAGCAGCTCAATAGGAGAAGGGACCCAGTACTTC
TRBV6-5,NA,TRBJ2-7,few,CASSWAGEGEQYF,TGTGCCAGCAGTTGGGCCGGAGAGGGCGAGCAGTACTTC
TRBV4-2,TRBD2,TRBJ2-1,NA,CASSQWRELNEQFF,TGTGCCAGCAGCCAATGGCGGGAGTTGAATGAGCAGTTCTTC
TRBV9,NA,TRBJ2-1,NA,CASSPLGSPEQFF,TGTGCCAGCAGCCCTCTGGGGAGCCCTGAGCAGTTCTTC
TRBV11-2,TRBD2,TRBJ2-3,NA,CTSSPGLAGEDTQYF,TGTACCAGCAGCCCGGGACTAGCGGGAGAAGATACGCAGTATTTT
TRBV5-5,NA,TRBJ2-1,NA,CASSFHGDEQFF,TGTGCCAGCAGCTTTCATGGAGATGAGCAGTTCTTC
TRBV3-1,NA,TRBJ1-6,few,CASSAPVPENSPLHF,TGTGCCAGCAGCGCCCCGGTCCCAGAGAACTCACCCCTCCACTTT
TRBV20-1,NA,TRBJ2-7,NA,CSASTRGGGGQFSGYEQYF,TGCAGTGCTAGTACGCGGGGAGGAGGGGGCCAGTTCTCGGGCTACGAGCAGTACTTC
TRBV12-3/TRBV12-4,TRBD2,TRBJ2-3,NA,CASGGTGGGASDTQYF,TGTGCCAGCGGAGGAACTGGCGGGGGGGCCTCAGATACGCAGTATTTT
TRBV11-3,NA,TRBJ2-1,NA,CASSRGSQYNEQFF,TGTGCCAGCAGCCGGGGGTCCCAGTACAATGAGCAGTTCTTC
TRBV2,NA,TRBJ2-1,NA,CASSEEHKGNEQFF,TGTGCCAGCAGTGAGGAGCACAAAGGGAATGAGCAGTTCTTC
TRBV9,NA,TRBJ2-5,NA,CASSVDLGDPQETQYF,TGTGCCAGCAGCGTAGACTTGGGGGACCCACAAGAGACCCAGTACTTC
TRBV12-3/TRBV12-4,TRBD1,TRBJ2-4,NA,CASSLGTGKGRAKNIQYF,TGTGCCAGCAGTTTAGGGACAGGGAAGGGGAGAGCCAAAAACATTCAGTACTTC
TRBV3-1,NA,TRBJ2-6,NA,CASSPRDIKRDNVLTF,TGTGCCAGCAGCCCCCGGGACATAAAGCGGGACAACGTCCTGACTTTC
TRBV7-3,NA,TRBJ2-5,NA,CASSLYGGPQETQYF,TGTGCCAGCAGCTTATACGGCGGGCCCCAAGAGACCCAGTACTTC